The clone carrying this TCR beta chain was found many times. Its antigen is still unknown. Clinical symptoms, serum thyroxine, TRAb, thyroid ultrasound and orbital computed tomography informed diagnoses. These data originate in a study of T cells in Graves' hyperthyroidism and ophthalmopathy. Study-wide results and caveats: A model built on 13 V-J features separated ophthalmopathy from stable hyperthyroidism.

Amplification targeted TCR beta CDR3 regions from RNA transcripts. The TCR CDR3 was amplified in a first-round RT-PCR using the HTBI primer set. TCRdb processed the multiplex PCR reads anew with MiXCR; each CDR3 protein has one entry. Of around 340,000 distinct CDR3 sequences in the sample, roughly 18% are singletons; the top ten hold under 55%. Sequenced input: blood. This TCR was recovered from a woman between 50 and 59 years old with Graves' hyperthyroidism.

Here the CDR3 reads CASDRNTQYF. The CDR3 DNA is TGTGCCAGCGATCGGAATACGCAGTATTTT. The chain carries TRBV2 and TRBJ2-3; D not certain. V was clipped by 8 bases and J by 7 bases, with 7 bases between them. The germline CDR1 and CDR2 sequences are SNHLY and FYNNEI. This CDR3 has 10 residues.